Listed below are T cell receptor beta chains from one sample, sequenced in a study of T cell responses to AZD1222 COVID-19 vaccine. The protocol was immunoSEQ multiplex PCR, while the TCRdb copy is restricted to in-frame clones and leaves out a portion. The table lists about 150,000 clones, roughly 90% of them singletons. Sequencing was performed on peripheral blood, taken 28 days after the second AZD1222 dose. All receptors come from an adult who received the AZD1222 COVID-19 vaccine. CDR3s include the opening cysteine and the closing phenylalanine or tryptophan. D genes are given only for firm matches. Clone size is stated in some rows and not others, as once, few, many or a class when expanded.

D gene	V gene	clone size	J gene	CDR3 protein	CDR3 DNA
TRBD2	TRBV19	NA	TRBJ2-7	CASSRLAGGLYEQYF	TGTGCCAGTAGTAGGTTAGCGGGGGGACTCTACGAGCAGTACTTC
TRBD1	TRBV6-5	NA	TRBJ1-1	CASTGQGNTEAFF	TGTGCCAGCACCGGACAGGGAAACACTGAAGCTTTCTTT
NA	TRBV5-1	NA	TRBJ2-2	CASSLGDFNTGELFF	TGCGCCAGCAGCTTGGGGGACTTTAACACCGGGGAGCTGTTTTTT
NA	TRBV5-1	NA	TRBJ1-5	CASSDGGGNQPQHF	TGCGCCAGCAGCGATGGCGGCGGCAATCAGCCCCAGCATTTT
NA	TRBV25-1	NA	TRBJ1-2	CASSEKGRTDHYGYTF	TGTGCCAGCAGTGAAAAGGGTAGGACTGACCACTATGGCTACACCTTC
TRBD1	TRBV7-8	NA	TRBJ1-2	CASSLGGTGGYGYTF	TGTGCCAGCAGCTTAGGCGGGACAGGTGGCTATGGCTACACCTTC
NA	TRBV28	NA	TRBJ2-5	CASSPGGTQETQYF	TGTGCCAGCAGTCCAGGAGGGACACAAGAGACCCAGTACTTC
TRBD2	TRBV3-1/TRBV3-2	NA	TRBJ2-6	CASSPYSGLSGANVLTF	TGTGCCAGCAGCCCATATAGCGGGCTCTCTGGGGCCAACGTCCTGACTTTC
NA	TRBV24-1	once	TRBJ2-1	CATSDSGVREQFF	TGTGCCACCAGTGACTCAGGGGTCCGTGAGCAGTTCTTC
TRBD1	TRBV6-5	NA	TRBJ2-1	CASRPTGGAYNEQFF	TGTGCCAGCAGGCCTACAGGGGGCGCCTACAATGAGCAGTTCTTC
TRBD2	TRBV5-1	NA	TRBJ2-7	CASSLDAGGVEQYF	TGCGCCAGCAGCTTGGACGCGGGAGGGGTCGAGCAGTACTTC
NA	TRBV6-5	few	TRBJ1-6	CASVRGQANSPLHF	TGTGCCAGCGTCAGGGGCCAGGCTAATTCACCCCTCCACTTT
TRBD2	TRBV19	NA	TRBJ2-7	CASSMVAGEGYEQYF	TGTGCCAGTAGTATGGTTGCGGGAGAAGGCTACGAGCAGTACTTC
NA	TRBV9	NA	TRBJ1-2	CASSLRMQANYGYTF	TGTGCCAGCAGCCTAAGAATGCAAGCTAACTATGGCTACACCTTC
NA	TRBV11-3	NA	TRBJ2-1	CASSLESGSGHNEQFF	TGTGCCAGCAGCTTAGAAAGCGGTTCGGGGCACAATGAGCAGTTCTTC
NA	TRBV6-1	NA	TRBJ2-7	CASSDLGGSYEQYF	TGTGCCAGCAGTGACCTGGGGGGCTCCTACGAGCAGTACTTC
NA	TRBV28	NA	TRBJ1-2	CASSLGWQGPNYGYTF	TGTGCCAGCAGTTTGGGTTGGCAGGGACCTAACTATGGCTACACCTTC
NA	TRBV30	NA	TRBJ1-2	CAWSVVQAEGYTF	TGTGCCTGGAGTGTCGTACAGGCGGAGGGCTACACCTTC
TRBD2	TRBV7-2	NA	TRBJ2-7	CASSSGLAGGPDEQYF	TGTGCCAGCAGCTCGGGACTAGCGGGAGGGCCGGATGAGCAGTACTTC
TRBD1	TRBV18	NA	TRBJ1-4	CASSPVSGGVEKLFF	TGTGCCAGCTCACCAGTTTCAGGGGGTGTTGAAAAACTGTTTTTT
TRBD1	TRBV29-1	NA	TRBJ1-2	CGGQENYGYTF	TGCGGGGGACAGGAGAACTATGGCTACACCTTC
NA	TRBV18	NA	TRBJ2-5	CASSPASTEETQYF	TGTGCCAGCTCACCGGCGTCAACAGAAGAGACCCAGTACTTC
NA	TRBV27	NA	TRBJ1-3	CASSLEGLSGNTIYF	TGTGCCAGCAGTTTAGAGGGACTCTCTGGAAACACCATATATTTT
TRBD1	TRBV28	NA	TRBJ2-7	CASTLSQGEEQYF	TGTGCCAGCACCCTGAGCCAGGGGGAAGAGCAGTACTTC
NA	TRBV5-1	NA	TRBJ1-1	CASSLVQQDTEAFF	TGCGCCAGCAGCTTGGTGCAACAGGACACTGAAGCTTTCTTT
TRBD2	TRBV7-8	NA	TRBJ2-7	CASSPRLAGGYEQYF	TGTGCCAGCAGCCCAAGACTAGCGGGCGGGTACGAGCAGTACTTC
TRBD1	TRBV7-4	once	TRBJ1-1	CASSPYSRTGWREAFF	TGTGCCAGCAGCCCCTACTCCCGGACAGGGTGGAGGGAAGCTTTCTTT
NA	TRBV5-1	NA	TRBJ2-3	CASSLDAGSSTDTQYF	TGCGCCAGCAGCTTGGACGCGGGCTCTAGCACAGATACGCAGTATTTT
NA	TRBV5-1	NA	TRBJ1-2	CASSSGPKDGYTF	TGCGCCAGCAGCTCGGGACCTAAAGATGGCTACACCTTC
NA	TRBV4-1	NA	TRBJ2-1	CASSLLAMEVYNEQFF	TGCGCCAGCAGCCTCCTAGCGATGGAGGTCTACAATGAGCAGTTCTTC
TRBD1	TRBV11-2	NA	TRBJ1-2	CASSLGGTGIIYGYTF	TGTGCCAGCAGCTTAGGGGGGACAGGGATCATCTATGGCTACACCTTC
TRBD1	TRBV28	NA	TRBJ2-5	CASSLTTGGGETQYF	TGTGCCAGCAGTTTAACGACAGGGGGCGGTGAGACCCAGTACTTC
TRBD1	TRBV5-1	NA	TRBJ2-2	CASSGTDRGHTGELFF	TGCGCCAGCAGCGGAACGGACAGGGGGCACACCGGGGAGCTGTTTTTT
TRBD1	TRBV19	NA	TRBJ1-1	CASTGGQAPGRGAFF	TGTGCCAGTACCGGTGGACAGGCACCGGGGAGGGGAGCTTTCTTT
NA	TRBV5-1	NA	TRBJ1-6	CASSVQGQSYNSPLHF	TGCGCCAGCAGCGTACAGGGTCAGAGTTATAATTCACCCCTCCACTTT
NA	TRBV2	NA	TRBJ1-4	CASRGRINEKLFF	TGTGCCAGCCGGGGACGGATTAATGAAAAACTGTTTTTT
NA	TRBV11-3	NA	TRBJ2-3	CASSPGSGSGSDTQYF	TGTGCCAGCAGCCCCGGTAGCGGAAGCGGGTCAGATACGCAGTATTTT
NA	TRBV28	NA	TRBJ1-2	CASSLPQGDLVGGYTF	TGTGCCAGCAGTTTACCCCAAGGGGATTTGGTGGGTGGCTACACCTTC